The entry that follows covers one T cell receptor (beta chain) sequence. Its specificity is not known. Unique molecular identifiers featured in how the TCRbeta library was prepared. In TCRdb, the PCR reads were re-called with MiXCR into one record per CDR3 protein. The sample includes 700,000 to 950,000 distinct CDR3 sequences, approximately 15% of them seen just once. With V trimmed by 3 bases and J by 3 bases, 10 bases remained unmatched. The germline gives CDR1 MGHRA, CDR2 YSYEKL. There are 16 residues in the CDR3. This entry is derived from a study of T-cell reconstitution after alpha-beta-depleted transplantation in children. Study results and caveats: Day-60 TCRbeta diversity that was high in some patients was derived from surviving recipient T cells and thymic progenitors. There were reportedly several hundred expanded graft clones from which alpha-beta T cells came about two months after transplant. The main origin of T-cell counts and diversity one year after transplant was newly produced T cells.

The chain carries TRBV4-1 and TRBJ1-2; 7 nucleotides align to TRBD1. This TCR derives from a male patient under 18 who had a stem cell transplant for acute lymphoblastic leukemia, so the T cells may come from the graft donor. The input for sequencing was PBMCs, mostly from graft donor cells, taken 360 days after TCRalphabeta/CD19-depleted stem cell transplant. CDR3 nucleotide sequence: TGCGCCAGCAGCCATTTACCGGGACAGCTTTACTATGGCTACACCTTC. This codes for CASSHLPGQLYYGYTF.